The 32 T cell receptor beta chains below come from one sample, sequenced in a study of blood T cell repertoires in COVID-19. The protocol was immunoSEQ multiplex PCR, while the TCRdb copy is restricted to in-frame clones and leaves out a portion. The sample gives about 150,000 clones, approximately 84% of which show up once; 44% is in the top ten. The specimen was peripheral blood. The receptors shown here come from a human donor in a cohort sampled during active COVID-19.

The chain uses TRBV5-1 and TRBJ2-2; 8 positions match TRBD1. Trimming removed 7 bases from V and 6 bases from J; junction bases left unmatched: 5. Germline assignment: CDR1 SGHRS and CDR2 YFSETQ. The CDR3 length is 13 residues. CDR3 nucleotide sequence: TGCGCCAGCGGTTCAGGGGGCTCCGGGGAGCTGTTTTTT. Translating gives CASGSGGSGELFF.

This chain uses TRBV15 with TRBJ2-5, with D unclear. V gave up 0 bases and J gave up 1 base, with 9 bases separating them. This CDR3 is 15 amino acids long. Germline V gene data show CDR1 as LNHNV and CDR2 as YYDKDF (reference sequence). In DNA, the CDR3 is TGTGCCACCAGCAGAGATAGTCAAAGCCAAGAGACCCAGTACTTC. Amino acids: CATSRDSQSQETQYF. Using reference TRBV15 and TRBJ2-5 for the parts outside the CDR3, the full variable domain is DAMVIQNPRYQVTQFGKPVTLSCSQTLNHNVMYWYQQKSSQAPKLLFHYYDKDFNNEADTPDNFQSRRPNTSFCFLDIRSPGLGDTAMYLCATSRDSQSQETQYFGPGTRLLVL.

This clone was seen more than once but under ten times. The chain recombines TRBV7-8 with TRBJ1-2, with D unresolved. The CDR3 sequence is 14 residues long. From germline, CDR1 is SGHVS and CDR2 FQNEAQ. V lost 6 bases and J lost 0, with 11 bases in between. Written as DNA, the CDR3 is TGTGCCAGCAGTCATAATGCAGCTAACTATGGCTACACCTTC. Residues: CASSHNAANYGYTF.

The chain combines TRBV11-2 with TRBJ2-4; the match to TRBD2 covers 7 bases. V dropped 2 bases and J dropped 0; count of bases not matched to a gene: 4. Germline CDR1 reads SGHAT; CDR2 reads FQNNGV. The length of the CDR3 is 16 residues. The DNA for the CDR3 is TGTGCCAGCAGCTTAATCGGCGGGAGAGCCAAAAACATTCAGTACTTC. It yields the protein CASSLIGGRAKNIQYF.

The chain joins TRBV18 to TRBJ2-3; TRBD2 aligns across 7 bases. The germline V gene encodes CDR1 KGHSH and CDR2 LQKENI. The ends lost 4 bases at V and 5 bases at J; junction bases unmatched: 12. The CDR3 sequence is 16 residues long. CDR3 bases: TGTGCCAGCTCACTCGGACTAGACCGTTCCCGAGATACGCAGTATTTT. Translating it yields CASSLGLDRSRDTQYF.

This chain connects TRBV24-1 to TRBJ2-5; a weak D match, TRBD2 (6 bases). The CDR3 spans 14 residues. Deletions cut 3 bases from V and 3 bases from J, with 10 bases between. The germline V gene has CDR1 KGHDR and CDR2 SFDVKD. The CDR3 coding sequence is TGTGCCACCAGTGATGCCTTAGCGGAAGAGACCCAGTACTTC. It yields the protein CATSDALAEETQYF.

The chain employs TRBV5-6 and TRBJ2-7; 9 nucleotides match TRBD1. The junction had 2 bases not matched to a gene; V was cut back by 4 bases and J by 3 bases. The germline CDR1 and CDR2 sequences are SGHDT and YYEEEE. The CDR3 covers 13 residues. The CDR3 loop is CASSRQGVYEQYF. CDR3 bases: TGTGCCAGCAGCCGACAGGGGGTCTACGAGCAGTACTTC.

CDR3 bases: TGTGCCAGTAGCTTCCCAGGGGGAGGAGTGTGGCAGCCCCAGCATTTT. It translates to CASSFPGGGVWQPQHF. The chain uses TRBV19 and TRBJ1-5; 7 bases match TRBD1. Germline V gene data show CDR1 as LNHDA and CDR2 as SQIVND (reference sequence). The CDR3 has 16 residues. The J segment lost 7 bases and the V segment lost 6 bases, leaving 15 bases of the junction unmatched.

The V gene is TRBV7-2, the J gene TRBJ2-2, with TRBD2 as a possible D gene (5 bases). This CDR3 is built from 15 residues. V lost 3 bases and J 2 bases, leaving 10 bases between the germline ends. Per the germline V gene, CDR1 is SGHTA and CDR2 is FQGNSA. The CDR3: CASSFASPNTGELFF. In DNA form, the CDR3 reads TGTGCCAGCAGCTTTGCTAGCCCCAACACCGGGGAGCTGTTTTTT.

The genes are TRBV10-3 and TRBJ1-4; no definite D call. V gave up 4 bases and J gave up 3 bases, with 9 bases separating them. CDR3 length equals 14 residues. Germline values: CDR1 ENHRY, CDR2 SYGVKD. CDR3 protein: CAISGRGSNEKLFF. Here the CDR3 DNA reads TGTGCCATCAGTGGAAGAGGATCTAATGAAAAACTGTTTTTT.

The chain is built from TRBV12-3 or TRBV12-4 and TRBJ2-3; D may be TRBD2 (5 bases). The CDR3 spans 13 residues. Trimming left V 9 bases short and J 4 bases short, with 14 bases between. In DNA form, the CDR3 reads TGTGCCAGTCGGACTGTCGGGGCAGATACGCAGTATTTT. Amino acid sequence: CASRTVGADTQYF.

The chain links TRBV7-2 to TRBJ1-3; the D gene is possibly TRBD1 (6 bases). Germline-derived CDR1 and CDR2 are SGHTA and FQGNSA. The CDR3 totals 13 residues. Trimming stripped 9 bases from V and 3 bases from J, with 12 bases between. CDR3 residues: CASGQQGGNTIYF. The CDR3 DNA reads as TGTGCCAGTGGTCAACAGGGTGGAAACACCATATATTTT.

The chain is built from TRBV29-1 and TRBJ2-2; 8 bases agree with TRBD1. The CDR3 is 15 amino acids. Per the germline V gene, CDR1 is SQVTM and CDR2 is ANQGSEA. V shed 0 bases, J shed 6 bases, and the junction held 6 bases outside the gene matches. The CDR3, as DNA: TGCAGCGTTGAAGAACAGGGGGTTTTCGCCGGGGAGCTGTTTTTT. Its translation: CSVEEQGVFAGELFF.

The rearrangement joins TRBV4-1 to TRBJ2-5, with 12 bases identical to TRBD2. V dropped 0 bases and J dropped 5; count of bases not matched to a gene: 10. The germline V gene encodes CDR1 MGHRA and CDR2 YSYEKL. The CDR3 extends over 18 amino acids. The CDR3 region is CASSQEGRTSGVGETQYF. The CDR3, as DNA: TGCGCCAGCAGCCAAGAGGGAAGGACTAGCGGGGTCGGGGAGACCCAGTACTTC.

J is TRBJ1-4 and V is TRBV2, with 9 bases fitting TRBD1. Germline CDR1 is SNHLY and CDR2 is FYNNEI. The CDR3 length is 16 residues. The J segment lost 7 bases and the V segment lost 6 bases, leaving 12 bases of the junction unmatched. The CDR3 nucleotides read TGTGCCAGCAGCGAATCAAATGGGGGACAGGGTGAAAAACTGTTTTTT. Translation gives CASSESNGGQGEKLFF.

This clone was seen a single time. V gene TRBV18 combines with J gene TRBJ1-1, with D possibly matching TRBD1 (6 bases). The CDR3 is 13 residues long. CDR1 KGHSH and CDR2 LQKENI come from the germline V gene. The germline V and J ends were trimmed by 1 base and 5 bases, with 8 bases remaining between them. CDR3 nucleotides: TGTGCCAGCTCACCACGGGACAAAACTGAAGCTTTCTTT. This codes for CASSPRDKTEAFF. The variable domain in full, completed from reference TRBV18 and TRBJ1-1, reads NAGVMQNPRHLVRRRGQEARLRCSPMKGHSHVYWYRQLPEEGLKFMVYLQKENIIDESGMPKERFSAEFPKEGPSILRIQQVVRGDSAAYFCASSPRDKTEAFFGQGTRLTVV.

This clone was counted a single time. The chain carries TRBV7-2 and TRBJ2-3, with 8 bases identical to TRBD1. The germline gives CDR1 SGHTA, CDR2 FQGNSA. CDR3 length: 16 amino acids. V lost 5 bases, J lost 3 bases, and 10 bases stayed unmatched. CDR3 amino acids: CASSHDRGGLTDTQYF. The CDR3 region has the DNA TGTGCCAGCAGCCACGACAGGGGAGGACTGACAGATACGCAGTATTTT.

V is TRBV6-2 or TRBV6-3 and J is TRBJ2-7; 8 positions agree with TRBD1. CDR1 and CDR2 (germline): MNHEY, SVGEGT. The CDR3 loop spans 13 amino acids. V shed 4 bases and J 6 bases; nucleotides not matched to a gene: 5. The CDR3 nucleotides read TGTGCCAGCAGTTGGGACAGGAGGGGCGAGCAGTACTTC. Translation: CASSWDRRGEQYF.

V and J are TRBV7-8 and TRBJ1-4; 10 bases line up with TRBD1. Per the germline V gene, CDR1 is SGHVS and CDR2 is FQNEAQ. The V segment lost 5 bases and the J segment 11 bases; nucleotides outside the gene matches: 11. The CDR3 sequence is 15 residues long. The CDR3 reads CASSQDRGLSGKLFF. CDR3 DNA: TGTGCCAGCAGCCAAGACAGGGGGCTTTCGGGGAAACTGTTTTTT.

The V call is TRBV2, the J call TRBJ2-7; D is perhaps TRBD1 (5 bases). This CDR3 has 11 residues. Deletions cut 5 bases from V and 9 bases from J, with 11 bases between. Germline V gene lookup returns CDR1 SNHLY and CDR2 FYNNEI. The CDR3 here is CASSLTEPQYV. Here the CDR3 DNA reads TGTGCCAGCAGTTTGACAGAGCCGCAGTACGTC.

This clone appeared many times. This chain connects TRBV4-2 to TRBJ2-2; 8 bases are shared with TRBD2. The length of the CDR3 is 17 residues. Trimming cost V 0 bases and J 4 bases; bases outside gene matches: 7. CDR1 is LGHNA and CDR2 is YNFKEQ in the germline V gene. The CDR3 here is CASSQDWSGGATGELFF. The CDR3 DNA reads as TGTGCCAGCAGCCAAGATTGGTCGGGGGGGGCCACCGGGGAGCTGTTTTTT.

The CDR3 region has the DNA TGTGCCAGCAGCTTAGGTAGTCCGGGTACTTCACCCCTCCACTTT. Amino acid sequence: CASSLGSPGTSPLHF. J is TRBJ1-6 and V is TRBV7-2; D not resolved. Per germline, CDR1 SGHTA and CDR2 FQGNSA. With 1 base removed from V and 9 bases from J, the gap between germline ends came to 13 bases. This CDR3 contains 15 residues.

This clone was observed many times. V is TRBV3-1 (or the pseudogene TRBV3-2) and J is TRBJ2-7; TRBD1 aligns across 7 bases. This CDR3 has 14 amino acids. Germline V gene lookup returns CDR1 LGHDT and CDR2 YNNKEL (reference sequence). V shed 4 bases and J 6 bases; nucleotides not matched to a gene: 9. In DNA, the CDR3 is TGTGCCAGCAGCCCCGGGACAGAGGGGATCGAGCAGTACGTC. It yields the protein CASSPGTEGIEQYV.

This chain joins TRBV18 and TRBJ1-1, with 7 bases matching TRBD1. The J segment lost 8 bases and the V segment lost 5 bases, leaving 8 bases of the junction unmatched. The germline V gene has CDR1 KGHSH and CDR2 LQKENI. This CDR3 has 13 amino acids. The CDR3 region has the DNA TGTGCCAGCTCATCGAACCGGGACAGAGAAGCTTTCTTT. Translation gives CASSSNRDREAFF.

A single count supports this clone. The chain uses TRBV2 and TRBJ2-3, with 9 bases lining up with TRBD2. The V and J ends lost 7 bases and 3 bases, in that order; junction bases with no gene match: 8. Germline V gene lookup returns CDR1 SNHLY and CDR2 FYNNEI. The CDR3 spans 15 residues. CDR3 residues: CASNLGLATTDTQYF. CDR3 DNA sequence: TGTGCCAGCAATTTGGGACTAGCCACTACAGATACGCAGTATTTT.

V is TRBV11-2 and J is TRBJ2-5; tentative D call: TRBD2 (5 bases). This CDR3 is built from 13 residues. Germline CDR1 reads SGHAT; CDR2 reads FQNNGV. Trimming took off 5 bases at V and 4 bases at J, with 11 bases between the two ends. CDR3 loop: CASSQEGRETQYF. The CDR3 DNA is TGTGCCAGCAGCCAGGAAGGGAGAGAGACCCAGTACTTC.

The rearrangement links TRBV7-3 to TRBJ2-5, with 14 bases identical to TRBD2. The CDR3 is 15 amino acids. The ends lost 5 bases at V and 4 bases at J; junction bases unmatched: 3. Germline V gene sequence: CDR1 SGHTA, CDR2 FQGTGA. CDR3 loop: CASSLGTSGGETQYF. As DNA, the CDR3 is TGTGCCAGCAGCCTTGGGACTAGCGGGGGAGAGACCCAGTACTTC.

The chain carries TRBV11-3 and TRBJ2-1, with 7 nucleotides matching TRBD2. The CDR3 extends over 14 amino acids. The germline V gene encodes CDR1 SGHNT and CDR2 YENEEA. Losses at the gene ends were 4 bases for V and 4 bases for J; bases not matched to a gene: 4. The CDR3 bases are TGTGCCAGCAGCTCCCCCGGGGGGTACAATGAGCAGTTCTTC. Amino acids: CASSSPGGYNEQFF. Combining the CDR3 with reference TRBV11-3 and TRBJ2-1 gives the whole variable domain EAGVVQSPRYKIIEKKQPVAFWCNPISGHNTLYWYLQNLGQGPELLIRYENEEAVDDSQLPKDRFSAERLKGVDSTLKIQPAELGDSAVYLCASSSPGGYNEQFFGPGTRLTVL.

V usage is TRBV4-1 and J usage is TRBJ2-5; the match to TRBD2 covers 13 bases. CDR1 and CDR2 from the germline V gene are MGHRA and YSYEKL. V gave up 3 bases and J gave up 6 bases; unmatched junction bases: 7. The CDR3 is 16 amino acids. The DNA for the CDR3 is TGCGCCAGCAGCCAGCAACTAGCGGGGGGGACAAAGACCCAGTACTTC. It is translated as CASSQQLAGGTKTQYF.

This clone was found a few times. This chain connects TRBV19 to TRBJ1-3; 7 positions agree with TRBD1. Unmatched junction bases numbered 8, after V lost 7 bases and J lost 2 bases. This CDR3 comprises 15 residues. Germline values: CDR1 LNHDA, CDR2 SQIVND (reference sequence). The CDR3 DNA is TGTGCCAGTACCCAGGACAGGACAGCTGGAAACACCATATATTTT. Its translation: CASTQDRTAGNTIYF.

This sequence joins TRBV6-2 or TRBV6-3 and TRBJ2-1, with 7 bases lining up with TRBD2. V was pared by 4 bases and J by 8 bases, with 8 bases of the junction left unmatched. Per the germline V gene, CDR1 is MNHEY and CDR2 is SVGEGT. This CDR3 comprises 14 residues. CDR3 DNA: TGTGCCAGCAGTTGGGAGGGGAGGGTGGATGAGCAGTTCTTC. As protein: CASSWEGRVDEQFF.

This clone occurred a few times. CDR3 sequence: CASSPVGLAGLQETQYF. In nucleotides, the CDR3 is TGTGCCAGCAGCCCAGTGGGACTAGCGGGGCTTCAAGAGACCCAGTACTTC. This chain links TRBV7-9 with TRBJ2-5; 13 bases align to TRBD2. The CDR3 runs to 17 residues. The V segment lost 5 bases and the J segment 2 bases; nucleotides outside the gene matches: 8. Germline loops: CDR1 SEHNR, CDR2 FQNEAQ (reference sequence).